These 16 T cell receptor beta chains came from one sample sequenced in a study of T cell responses to AZD1222 COVID-19 vaccine. Produced via immunoSEQ multiplex PCR; TCRdb's table is partial and in-frame only. The repertoire holds 130,000 or so clones, with about 86% as singletons. The sample consisted of peripheral blood, taken 28 days after the second AZD1222 dose. The receptors were gathered from an adult who received the AZD1222 COVID-19 vaccine.

V gene TRBV6-7 combines with J gene TRBJ2-5; the match to TRBD1 covers 7 bases. TRBV6-7 falls under the ORF class, with uncertain function. This CDR3 has 15 residues. The trim removed 6 bases at V and 5 bases at J, leaving 12 bases unmatched. The CDR3 protein is CASSPRDSSEETQYF. In DNA form, the CDR3 reads TGTGCCAGCAGCCCCCGGGACAGCTCGGAGGAGACCCAGTACTTC.

J is TRBJ2-1 and V is TRBV6-5; 8 bases are a match to TRBD2. Trimming removed 6 bases from V and 2 bases from J; junction bases left unmatched: 3. CDR3 size: 14 residues. Per the germline V gene, CDR1 is MNHEY and CDR2 is SVGAGI. CDR3 DNA sequence: TGTGCCAGCAGGCGGGGGGTACCCTACAATGAGCAGTTCTTC. Protein: CASRRGVPYNEQFF.

The CDR3 loop reads CASSRLTGQYF. CDR3 nucleotides: TGTGCCAGCAGCCGACTGACGGGGCAGTACTTC. The gene calls are TRBV7-9 and TRBJ2-7; D remains unclear. CDR3 length equals 11 residues. Germline V gives CDR1 SEHNR, CDR2 FQNEAQ (reference sequence). Trimming removed 5 bases at V and 9 bases at J, with 11 bases between.

The sample holds one count of this clone. The rearrangement links TRBV28 to TRBJ1-5, with a tentative D call TRBD1 (5 bases). CDR3 size: 15 residues. Germline CDR1 is MDHEN and CDR2 is SYDVKM. Trimming took off 6 bases at V and 7 bases at J, with 19 bases between the two ends. CDR3 region: CASRGGARREQPQHF. The CDR3 coding sequence is TGTGCCAGCAGGGGAGGGGCAAGAAGGGAACAGCCCCAGCATTTT.

The chain links TRBV9 to TRBJ2-7; TRBD2 agrees at 8 bases. The CDR3 covers 15 residues. Germline loops: CDR1 SGDLS, CDR2 YYNGEE. After removal of 3 bases from V and 6 bases from J, the junction contained 11 bases not matched to a gene. The chain's CDR3 is CASSGRDGGVVEQYF. CDR3 DNA sequence: TGTGCCAGCAGCGGCAGGGACGGGGGGGTGGTCGAGCAGTACTTC. Full variable domain (rest looked up from reference TRBV9 and TRBJ2-7): DSGVTQTPKHLITATGQRVTLRCSPRSGDLSVYWYQQSLDQGLQFLIQYYNGEERAKGNILERFSAQQFPDLHSELNLSSLELGDSALYFCASSGRDGGVVEQYFGPGTRLTVT.

The chain links TRBV19 to TRBJ1-2, with TRBD1 matching 8 bases. Per the germline V gene, CDR1 is LNHDA and CDR2 is SQIVND (reference sequence). J was trimmed by 9 bases and V by 8 bases; bases with no gene match: 8. The CDR3 consists of 12 residues. CDR3 coding DNA: TGTGCCAGTGGACAGGGTGCTGGGAGCTACACCTTC. Its protein product is CASGQGAGSYTF.

This clone was counted once. This chain connects TRBV30 to TRBJ2-2; 7 nucleotides line up with TRBD2. The length of the CDR3 is 16 residues. V shed 4 bases, J shed 3 bases, and the junction held 11 bases outside the gene matches. CDR1 is GTSNPN and CDR2 is SVGIG in the germline V gene (reference sequence). The CDR3 nucleotides read TGTGCCTGGACTCCCCCCGGTAGCGGGTACACCGGGGAGCTGTTTTTT. The encoded protein is CAWTPPGSGYTGELFF.

J is TRBJ2-7 and V is TRBV14; D is tentatively TRBD1 or TRBD2 (5 bases each). V gave up 7 bases and J gave up 5 bases, with 12 bases separating them. The CDR3 extends over 12 amino acids. Germline CDR1 reads SGHDN; CDR2 reads FVKESK. CDR3 DNA: TGTGCCAGCACTCTCGGGGCCAACGAGCAGTACTTC. This translates into CASTLGANEQYF.

The chain couples TRBV5-1 to TRBJ1-2; unclear D gene. Deletions cut 0 bases from V and 6 bases from J, with 6 bases between. The CDR3 consists of 12 residues. Germline loops: CDR1 SGHRS, CDR2 YFSETQ. The DNA of the CDR3 is TGCGCCAGCAGCTTGGAGGGCCATGGCTACACCTTC. Translated, it gives CASSLEGHGYTF.

The rearrangement links TRBV7-6 to TRBJ2-3; no clear D gene. The CDR3 covers 11 residues. V gave up 5 bases and J gave up 2 bases, with 2 bases separating them. Germline lookup yields CDR1 SGHVS and CDR2 FNYEAQ. The CDR3, as DNA: TGTGCCAGCAGCGACACAGATACGCAGTATTTT. Protein sequence: CASSDTDTQYF.

The rearrangement uses TRBV4-3 and TRBJ1-5; D is uncertain. The germline V gene encodes CDR1 LGHNA and CDR2 YSLEER. The CDR3 runs to 14 residues. Trimming stripped 0 bases from V and 8 bases from J, with 11 bases between. The chain's CDR3 is CASSQDTGVKPQHF. Here the CDR3 DNA reads TGCGCCAGCAGCCAAGATACTGGGGTCAAGCCCCAGCATTTT.

The genes are TRBV5-5 and TRBJ1-6, with D maybe TRBD1 (5 bases). V lost 1 base to trimming and J lost 9 bases, with 8 bases between them. Germline V gene data show CDR1 as SGHKS and CDR2 as YYEKEE (reference sequence). The CDR3 contains 13 residues. CDR3 in DNA: TGTGCCAGCAGCTTGACAGGTGGTTCACCCCTCCACTTT. Protein sequence: CASSLTGGSPLHF. The full variable domain, its missing parts supplied by reference TRBV5-5 and TRBJ1-6, is DAGVTQSPTHLIKTRGQQVTLRCSPISGHKSVSWYQQVLGQGPQFIFQYYEKEERGRGNFPDRFSARQFPNYSSELNVNALLLGDSALYLCASSLTGGSPLHFGNGTRLTVT.

This chain joins TRBV10-2 and TRBJ1-1, with 7 positions matching TRBD1. Germline V gene data show CDR1 as WSHSY and CDR2 as SAAADI. This CDR3 contains 15 residues. V lost 11 bases and J lost 4; bases outside the gene matches: 16. The CDR3, as DNA: TGCGCCTCCAAGGGTGGGGGACAGTTGAGCACTGAAGCTTTCTTT. This translates into CASKGGGQLSTEAFF.

This chain connects TRBV4-3 to TRBJ1-6; 8 bases are shared with TRBD1. CDR1 is LGHNA, CDR2 YSLEER, per germline. The CDR3 contains 14 residues. Trimming at V came to 4 bases and at J to 9 bases, leaving 5 bases not matched to a gene. The CDR3 DNA reads as TGCGCCAGCAGCCCGACAGGGGACGGTTCACCCCTCCACTTT. Its protein is CASSPTGDGSPLHF.

The chain joins TRBV30 to TRBJ1-5; no firm D call. Trimming took 4 bases from V and 4 from J, leaving 11 bases between them. CDR1 is GTSNPN and CDR2 is SVGIG in the germline V gene (reference sequence). This CDR3 has 13 amino acids. CDR3 sequence (DNA): TGTGCCTGGACCATGGGAGCGAATCAGCCCCAGCATTTT. It encodes CAWTMGANQPQHF.

This chain links TRBV11-2 with TRBJ1-1; 7 bases map to TRBD1. The germline V gene has CDR1 SGHAT and CDR2 FQNNGV. With V trimmed by 6 bases and J by 3 bases, 13 bases remained unmatched. The CDR3 extends over 16 amino acids. CDR3 in amino acids: CASRAVRGGFDTEAFF. Written as DNA, the CDR3 is TGTGCCAGCAGGGCTGTTAGAGGGGGCTTCGACACTGAAGCTTTCTTT.